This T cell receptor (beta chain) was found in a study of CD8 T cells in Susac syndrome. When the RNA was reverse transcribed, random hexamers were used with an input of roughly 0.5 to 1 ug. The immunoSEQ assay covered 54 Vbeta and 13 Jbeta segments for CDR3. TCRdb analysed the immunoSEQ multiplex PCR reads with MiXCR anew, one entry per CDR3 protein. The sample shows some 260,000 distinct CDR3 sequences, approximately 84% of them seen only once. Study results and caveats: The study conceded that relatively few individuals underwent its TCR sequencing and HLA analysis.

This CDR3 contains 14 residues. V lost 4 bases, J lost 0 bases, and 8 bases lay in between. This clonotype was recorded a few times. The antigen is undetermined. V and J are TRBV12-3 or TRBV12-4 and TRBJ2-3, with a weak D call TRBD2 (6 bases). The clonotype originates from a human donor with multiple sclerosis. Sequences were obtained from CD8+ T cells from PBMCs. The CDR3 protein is CASSSGLSTDTQYF. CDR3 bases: TGTGCCAGCAGTTCGGGACTGAGCACAGATACGCAGTATTTT.